The clone carrying this T cell receptor beta chain was seen a few times. The antigen is not known. This specimen belongs to a study of beta chain features in type 1 diabetes. Sorting based on CD45RO/CCR7/CD25/CD127/CD95/CD27 separated CD4+ naive, central memory, regulatory and stem cell-like memory cells. Reverse transcribing all isolated RNA meant expressed TCRB transcripts were sequenced. Sequencing was performed with immunoSEQ multiplex PCR; in TCRdb, only in-frame clones are kept and a portion is missing. The sample holds about 740,000 clones, around an eighth seen once. J was trimmed by 7 bases and V by 4 bases; bases with no gene match: 13. The CDR3 covers 15 residues. CDR1 and CDR2 (germline): SEHNR, FQNEAQ (reference sequence). Whole-study findings and limits: In every one of the four CD4+ subsets, TCRB CDR3s were moderately but significantly shorter in Type 1 diabetes patients. More deletions and fewer insertions at VDJ junctions were found in patients with type 1 diabetes.

Source material: naive CD4+ T cells from blood. The receptor was isolated from a man younger than 30 with type 1 diabetes. The chain couples TRBV7-9 to TRBJ2-7; 7 bases are a match to TRBD1. The CDR3 DNA follows: TGTGCCAGCAGCTCACTCCGGGACAGCCCCAGGGAGCAGTACTTC. Translating it yields CASSSLRDSPREQYF.